This TCR beta chain was sequenced in a study of CD8+ T cells in alopecia areata. Study background: Treatment comprised oral tofacitinib, 5 to 10 mg twice daily, in treated patients.

V was clipped by 2 bases and J by 4 bases, with 12 bases between them. Germline loops: CDR1 SQVTM, CDR2 ANQGSEA. The CDR3 covers 15 residues. The treatment here: oral pan-JAK inhibitor, 5-10 mg twice daily. Peripheral blood and lesional scalp punch biopsies came from alopecia areata patients. PBMC-derived CD4+ and CD8+ T cells were sorted. RNA was isolated and reverse transcribed to cDNA, the sequencing template. Here immunoSEQ multiplex PCR was the method, and the copy in TCRdb shows in-frame clones only, minus some. This sample has about 190,000 clones; 60% occur once, and the top ten carry approximately 1%. Study-wide results and limits: The presence of one nonresponder keeps the tie between baseline CD8+ expansion and response uncertain.

As concerns this clone: The antigen is undetermined.

The TCR was taken from a human donor with alopecia areata. Source: CD4+ T cells sorted from blood, taken at week 24, from a patient treated with tofacitinib. The chain is built from TRBV29-1 and TRBJ1-6; D gene unclear. CDR3 amino acids: CSVEPRRHYNSPLHF. In DNA form, the CDR3 reads TGCAGCGTTGAACCCCGGCGGCATTATAATTCACCCCTCCACTTT.